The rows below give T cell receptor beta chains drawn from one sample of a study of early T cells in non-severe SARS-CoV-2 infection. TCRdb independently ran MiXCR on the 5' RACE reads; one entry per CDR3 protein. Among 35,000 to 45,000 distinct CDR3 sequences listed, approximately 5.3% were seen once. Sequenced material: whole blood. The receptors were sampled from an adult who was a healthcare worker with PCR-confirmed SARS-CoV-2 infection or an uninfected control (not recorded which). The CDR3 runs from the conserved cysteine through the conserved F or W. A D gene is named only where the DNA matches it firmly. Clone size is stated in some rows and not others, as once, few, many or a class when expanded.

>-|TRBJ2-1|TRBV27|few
TGTGCCAGCAGTTTAGGTGGTGGGGCGATTTACAATGAGCAGTTCTTC
CASSLGGGAIYNEQFF
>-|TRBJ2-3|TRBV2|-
TGTGCCAGCAGTGAAGCTGTGAGGGGAGCGACAGATACGCAGTATTTT
CASSEAVRGATDTQYF
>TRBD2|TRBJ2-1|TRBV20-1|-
TGCAGTGCTAGAGCCCTGGGACTAGCGGGAGTGGGGTATTTC
CSARALGLAGVGYF
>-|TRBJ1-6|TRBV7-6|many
TGTGCCAGCAGCCCACGTGGAGACTCCTATAATTCACCCCTCCACTTT
CASSPRGDSYNSPLHF
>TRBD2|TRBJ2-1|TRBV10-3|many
TGTGCCATCAGTGAGTCGGATAGCGGGGGAAAAAATGAGCAGTTCTTC
CAISESDSGGKNEQFF
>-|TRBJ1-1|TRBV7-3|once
TGTGCCAGCAGCGTAATGGCGAACACTGAAGCTTTCTTT
CASSVMANTEAFF
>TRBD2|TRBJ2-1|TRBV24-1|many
TGTGCCACCGGCACTAGCGGGAGCAGCTCCTACAATGAGCAGTTCTTC
CATGTSGSSSYNEQFF
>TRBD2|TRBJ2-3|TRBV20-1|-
TGCAGTGAAAGCGTGAGGTCTAGCGGGGGGGCAGATACGCAGTATTTT
CSESVRSSGGADTQYF
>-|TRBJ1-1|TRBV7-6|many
TGTGCCAGCAGCTTAGGGACGACCATGAACACTGAAGCTTTCTTT
CASSLGTTMNTEAFF
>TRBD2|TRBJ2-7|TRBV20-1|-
TGCAGTGCCGTTCCCCTAGCGGGAGGCGGTTACTTC
CSAVPLAGGGYF
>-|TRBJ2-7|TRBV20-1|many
TGCAGTGCGCCCCTCGGGGGAGCCTACGAGCAGTACTTC
CSAPLGGAYEQYF
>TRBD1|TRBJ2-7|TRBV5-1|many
TGCGCCAGCAGCCGGGGACAGCTCGATTACGAGCAGTACTTC
CASSRGQLDYEQYF
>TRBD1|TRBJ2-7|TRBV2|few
TGTGCCAGCAGTCTTACAGGGGTTGGGAACGAGCAGTACTTC
CASSLTGVGNEQYF
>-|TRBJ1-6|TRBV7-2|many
TGTGCCAGCAGCTCCCAGATACAGGCACCCCTCCACTTT
CASSSQIQAPLHF
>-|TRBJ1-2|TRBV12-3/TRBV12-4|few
TGTGCCAGCACAACGGGCCAGGGGAAGATTGGCTACACCTTC
CASTTGQGKIGYTF
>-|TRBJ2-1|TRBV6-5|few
TGTGCCAGCAGGGGGGTTTCCCGGGACAACTACAATGAGCAGTTCTTC
CASRGVSRDNYNEQFF
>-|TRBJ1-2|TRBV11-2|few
TGTGCCAGCAGCGGAGCCAGGGGCCATCGCTATGGCTACACCTTC
CASSGARGHRYGYTF
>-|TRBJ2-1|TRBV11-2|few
TGTGCCAGCAGCTTAGCGGTCGGGTTTGAGGGTGAGCAGTTCTTC
CASSLAVGFEGEQFF
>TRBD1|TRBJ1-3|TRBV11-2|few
TGTGCCAGCACCGGGGGACAGAGCTCTGGAAACACCATATATTTT
CASTGGQSSGNTIYF
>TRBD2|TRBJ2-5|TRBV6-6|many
TGTGCCAGCATACGGGGGGGCTCCTCTTCGGCCCAGTACTTC
CASIRGGSSSAQYF
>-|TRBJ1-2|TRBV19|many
TGTGCCAGTAGTATGGGGCCCTATGGCTACACCTTC
CASSMGPYGYTF
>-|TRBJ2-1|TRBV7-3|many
TGTGCCAGCAGCTTAAAGGGGGGGAGTGACTACAATGAGCAGTTCTTC
CASSLKGGSDYNEQFF
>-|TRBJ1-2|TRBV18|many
TGTGCCAGCTCACGGCAGGGTGGTATTGGCTACACCTTC
CASSRQGGIGYTF
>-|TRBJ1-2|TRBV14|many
TGTGCCAGCAGCCAAGTGAACGCGGCAGGGGAAACAGATGGCTACACCTTC
CASSQVNAAGETDGYTF
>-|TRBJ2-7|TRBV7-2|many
TGTGCCAGCAGCTTAGCGGAAGAGCAGTACTTC
CASSLAEEQYF
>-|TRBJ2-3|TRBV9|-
TGTGCCAGCAGCGTAGGCGCCACTAGCACAGATACGCAGTATTTT
CASSVGATSTDTQYF
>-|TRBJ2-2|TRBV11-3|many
TGTGCCAGCAGCTTAGGGTTGGGCAGGGGAATGAACACCGGGGAGCTGTTTTTT
CASSLGLGRGMNTGELFF
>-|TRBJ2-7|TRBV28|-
TGTGCCAGCGTCGGGTCCCCCTACGAGCAGTACTTC
CASVGSPYEQYF
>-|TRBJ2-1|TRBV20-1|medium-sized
TGCAGTGCTAAGAAGATTAGCGCAGGGATTAACTACAATGAGCAGTTCTTC
CSAKKISAGINYNEQFF
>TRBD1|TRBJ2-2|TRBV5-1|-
TGCGCCAGCAGCTCCCGCGACAGGGACACCGGGGAGCTGTTTTTT
CASSSRDRDTGELFF
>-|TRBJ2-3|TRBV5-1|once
TGCGCCAGCAGCTTGGCCTCACGTCCTAGCACAGATACGCAGTATTTT
CASSLASRPSTDTQYF
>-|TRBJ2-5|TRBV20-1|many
TGCAGTGCTAGAGATACGGCGGTGGTCGAGACCCAGTACTTC
CSARDTAVVETQYF
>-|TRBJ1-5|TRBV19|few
TGTGCCACTCACGGGGGTAGAACTTATCAGCCCCAGCATTTT
CATHGGRTYQPQHF
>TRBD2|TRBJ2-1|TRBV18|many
TGTGCCAGCTCACCTCGTAGCGGGGTTAGCTCCTACAATGAGCAGTTCTTC
CASSPRSGVSSYNEQFF
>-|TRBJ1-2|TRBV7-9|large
TGTGCCAGCAGCTTAGCGTTTGGGAGAGGGAACGTGGGCTACACCTTC
CASSLAFGRGNVGYTF
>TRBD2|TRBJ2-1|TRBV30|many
TGTGCCTGGAGGCGTAGCGGGAGCGGGGAGCAGTTCTTC
CAWRRSGSGEQFF
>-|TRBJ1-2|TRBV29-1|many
TGCAGCGTTGAAACAGGGCCCTATGGCTACACCTTC
CSVETGPYGYTF
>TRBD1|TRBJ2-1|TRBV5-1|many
TGCGCCAGCAAGGCAAGGGGACAGGGATACAATGAGCAGTTCTTC
CASKARGQGYNEQFF
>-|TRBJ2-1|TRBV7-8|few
TGTGCCAGCATGGTGGGATTTCTCTACAATGAGCAGTTCTTC
CASMVGFLYNEQFF
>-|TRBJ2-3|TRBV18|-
TGTGCCAGCTCATCCGGACCCGGCACAGATACGCAGTATTTT
CASSSGPGTDTQYF
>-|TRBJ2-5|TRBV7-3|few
TGTGCCAGCAGCTTAATGCCGGGAGAGACCCAGTACTTC
CASSLMPGETQYF
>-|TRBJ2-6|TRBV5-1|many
TGCGCCAGCAGCTTGGTTTTAGGTACTGGGGCCAACGTCCTGACTTTC
CASSLVLGTGANVLTF
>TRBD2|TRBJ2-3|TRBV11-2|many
TGTGCCAGCAGCTTAGTTGGGACTAGCGCCCTTACGCAGTATTTT
CASSLVGTSALTQYF
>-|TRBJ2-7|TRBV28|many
TGTGCCAGCAAGGACCGCTTCTACGAGCAGTACTTC
CASKDRFYEQYF
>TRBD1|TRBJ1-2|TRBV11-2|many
TGTGCCAGCAGCGGGGGACAGGGAGACTATTACGGTGGCTACACCTTC
CASSGGQGDYYGGYTF
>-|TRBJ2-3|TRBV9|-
TGTGCCAGCAGCCCCGGGACTTTATTCACAGATACGCAGTATTTT
CASSPGTLFTDTQYF
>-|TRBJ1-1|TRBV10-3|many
TGTGCCATCAGCGCGAGGGGGGACACTGAAGCTTTCTTT
CAISARGDTEAFF
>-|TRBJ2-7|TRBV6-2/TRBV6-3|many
TGTGCCAGCGGCTCTTACACCGGGACACCCTACGAGCAGTACTTC
CASGSYTGTPYEQYF
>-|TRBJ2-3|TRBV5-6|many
TGTGCCAGCAGCTTGGTCCCAGCGGGTAGCACAGATACGCAGTATTTT
CASSLVPAGSTDTQYF
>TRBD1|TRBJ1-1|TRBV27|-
TGTGCCAGTAAGACAGGGCCGAACACTGAAGCTTTCTTT
CASKTGPNTEAFF